A single sample is the source of the 11 T cell receptor beta chains below, sequenced in a study of T cell responses to AZD1222 COVID-19 vaccine. The assay was immunoSEQ multiplex PCR, and TCRdb's table has in-frame clones only and misses some. The table records around 87,000 clones, around 90% of them present only once. The source material was peripheral blood, sampled on day 0 of AZD1222 vaccination. These receptors originate from an adult in good health.

This rearrangement joins TRBV19 to TRBJ1-2; no firm D call. Germline-derived CDR1 and CDR2 are LNHDA and SQIVND (reference sequence). The CDR3 length is 16 residues. Deletions cut 1 base from V and 4 bases from J, with 16 bases between. This CDR3 is CASSIVAQSRRYGYTF. The CDR3 nucleotides read TGTGCCAGTAGTATAGTAGCACAGTCGCGACGCTATGGCTACACCTTC.

V gene TRBV5-4 combines with J gene TRBJ1-4; D remains ambiguous. Germline V gene lookup returns CDR1 SGHNT and CDR2 YYREEE (reference sequence). This CDR3 region has 14 residues. V gave up 0 bases and J gave up 3 bases, with 6 bases separating them. The CDR3 DNA follows: TGTGCCAGCAGCTTGGAGGCCGCTAATGAAAAACTGTTTTTT. Translated, it gives CASSLEAANEKLFF.

This clone was found once. The chain couples TRBV28 to TRBJ1-5; D is unresolved. V was pared by 6 bases and J by 7 bases, with 10 bases between. This CDR3 spans 12 amino acids. Germline assignment: CDR1 MDHEN and CDR2 SYDVKM. This chain's CDR3 is CASSGAGQPQHF. In nucleotides, the CDR3 is TGTGCCAGCAGCGGAGCGGGGCAGCCCCAGCATTTT.

The chain combines TRBV7-9 with TRBJ2-5; D possibly uses TRBD1 or TRBD2 (5 bases each). Trimming removed 5 bases at V and 3 bases at J, with 13 bases between. Germline lookup yields CDR1 SEHNR and CDR2 FQNEAQ (reference sequence). CDR3 length: 14 amino acids. The CDR3 DNA sequence: TGTGCCAGCAGCCCCTCCGGGACGAAAGAGACCCAGTACTTC. It translates to CASSPSGTKETQYF.

V and J are TRBV5-1 and TRBJ2-3; 8 nucleotides match TRBD2. V gave up 2 bases and J gave up 0 bases; unmatched junction bases: 5. CDR3 length equals 16 residues. From germline, CDR1 is SGHRS and CDR2 YFSETQ. CDR3 sequence: CASSLGSGGSTDTQYF. CDR3 DNA: TGCGCCAGCAGCTTAGGGAGCGGGGGTAGCACAGATACGCAGTATTTT.

Written as DNA, the CDR3 is TGTGCCAGCTCACTAGGCAGGGGGCGCAATGAGCAGTTCTTC. The encoded protein is CASSLGRGRNEQFF. This sequence joins TRBV18 and TRBJ2-1, with TRBD1 matching over 8 bases. Germline CDR1 is KGHSH and CDR2 is LQKENI. The CDR3 is 14 amino acids. V gave up 4 bases and J gave up 6 bases; unmatched junction bases: 5.

J is TRBJ2-1 and V is TRBV19, with 8 bases lining up with TRBD1. The germline V gene has CDR1 LNHDA and CDR2 SQIVND (reference sequence). J lost 7 bases, V lost 4 bases, and 9 bases had no gene match. The CDR3 runs 15 residues. The CDR3 coding sequence is TGTGCCAGTAGTAGAGAGGGACAGGTCGGAAATGAGCAGTTCTTC. Protein product: CASSREGQVGNEQFF.

This chain links TRBV14 with TRBJ2-3; 8 bases are a match to TRBD2. CDR1 and CDR2 from the germline V gene are SGHDN and FVKESK. Germline trimming cut 3 bases from V and 5 bases from J; bases unmatched to any gene: 13. The CDR3 contains 17 residues. CDR3 sequence reads: CASSHYPTGLGVDTQYF. CDR3 DNA: TGTGCCAGCAGCCATTACCCAACGGGACTAGGAGTAGATACGCAGTATTTT.

This clone was seen only once. This chain joins TRBV4-3 and TRBJ1-2, with 7 bases identical to TRBD1. The germline V gene has CDR1 LGHNA and CDR2 YSLEER. The length of the CDR3 is 15 residues. V was pared by 4 bases and J by 9 bases, with 14 bases of the junction left unmatched. CDR3 coding DNA: TGCGCCAGCAGCCCAACAGGGGAGGTCGCGAGGAGCTACACCTTC. Translating gives CASSPTGEVARSYTF.

The chain links TRBV19 to TRBJ1-2, with D uncertain. Germline values: CDR1 LNHDA, CDR2 SQIVND (reference sequence). This CDR3 has 13 amino acids. V lost 5 bases and J lost 8, with 15 bases in between. This CDR3 is CASSPGPGWGYTF. DNA of the CDR3: TGTGCCAGTAGTCCCGGACCCGGTTGGGGCTACACCTTC. The variable domain in full, completed from reference TRBV19 and TRBJ1-2, reads DGGITQSPKYLFRKEGQNVTLSCEQNLNHDAMYWYRQDPGQGLRLIYYSQIVNDFQKGDIAEGYSVSREKKESFPLTVTSAQKNPTAFYLCASSPGPGWGYTFGSGTRLTVV.

V gene TRBV4-3 combines with J gene TRBJ2-7, with D maybe TRBD1 (6 bases). There are 15 residues in the CDR3. Germline CDR1 and CDR2: LGHNA and YSLEER. V lost 4 bases, J lost 5 bases, and 18 bases lay in between. The CDR3: CASSPETGSVHEQYF. The CDR3 DNA is TGCGCCAGCAGCCCAGAGACAGGTTCCGTCCACGAGCAGTACTTC.